Included here is one T cell receptor beta chain sequence, with context. The data stem from a study of shared clonotypes between healthy human individuals. Data came from immunoSEQ multiplex PCR; TCRdb stores just in-frame clones and leaves some out. Counted here are approximately 1,000,000 clones, 75% to 85% occurring once; the ten biggest clones make up 0.5% to 0.6%. From germline, CDR1 is ENHRY and CDR2 SYGVKD. J lost 1 base, V lost 6 bases, and 11 bases had no gene match. The CDR3 contains 17 residues. The chain is built from TRBV10-3 and TRBJ2-2, with 7 positions matching TRBD1. Sequenced input: memory CD4+ T cells from PBMCs. Subset of the sample: CD45RA-negative fraction. This sequence was found in a man aged 18 to 29 in good health. Some clones in this sample may be carry-over from other donors' samples. CDR3 sequence: CAIRQTLRDRNTGELFF. As DNA, the CDR3 is TGTGCCATCAGACAGACCCTCCGGGACAGGAACACCGGGGAGCTGTTTTTT.